What follows are 18 T cell receptor beta chains derived from one specimen sequenced in a study of human T cells and chemical hapten exposure. Stated time point: patch test 2, 6 weeks after DPC sensitization. Treatment denoted: therapeutic diphenylcyclopropenone sensitization with weekly scalp DPC. TCRdb passed the RACE reads through MiXCR, listing each CDR3 protein once. In the table there are around 50,000 distinct CDR3 sequences, about a tenth of which are singletons. The sample in question was whole blood, obtained in connection with sensitization to the hapten diphenylcyclopropenone (DPC). The receptors come from a woman in her forties or fifties with alopecia areata. Some clones in this sample may be carry-over from other donors' samples.

The chain couples TRBV5-5 to TRBJ2-7; possibly TRBD1 for D (6 bases). The V end lost 1 base, the J end lost 5 bases, and 16 bases lay between the germline ends. Germline V lookup: CDR1 SGHKS, CDR2 YYEKEE (reference sequence). The CDR3 extends over 15 amino acids. Here the CDR3 DNA reads TGTGCCAGCAGCTTGACAGGGCATAGTTTCGACGAGCAGTACTTC. Protein product: CASSLTGHSFDEQYF.

The table lists this clonotype with many counts. The V call is TRBV10-2, the J call TRBJ1-1; TRBD1 matches at 7 bases. Germline-derived CDR1 and CDR2 are WSHSY and SAAADI. J was trimmed by 8 bases and V by 6 bases; bases with no gene match: 6. The CDR3 is made up of 12 amino acids. The CDR3 protein is CASRSVQGEAFF. In DNA form, the CDR3 reads TGCGCCAGCAGATCGGTACAGGGGGAAGCTTTCTTT.

This clonotype was observed a few times. The V and J genes are TRBV5-1 and TRBJ2-7; D is unresolved. V was clipped by 1 base and J by 2 bases, with 7 bases between them. The CDR3 contains 13 residues. Germline V gene data show CDR1 as SGHRS and CDR2 as YFSETQ. The CDR3 here is CASSLLPPYEQYF. The CDR3, as DNA: TGCGCCAGCAGCTTGCTTCCCCCCTACGAGCAGTACTTC.

The chain has TRBV21-1 and TRBJ2-7; the DNA was not used to check the table's D call, TRBD2. TRBV21-1 is noted as a pseudogene. This CDR3 has 17 amino acids. The CDR3 loop is CASSNYKIRGTTHEQYF. CDR3 DNA sequence: TGTGCCAGCAGCAATTATAAGATCCGCGGGACTACCCACGAGCAGTACTTC.

This clonotype was detected many times. The J gene is TRBJ1-5, the V gene TRBV6-2 or TRBV6-3; D gene unclear. Trimming removed 0 bases from V and 6 bases from J, with 12 bases in between. This CDR3 spans 15 amino acids. The germline CDR1 and CDR2 sequences are MNHEY and SVGEGT. CDR3 sequence: CASSYSGRSGQPQHF. DNA of the CDR3: TGTGCCAGCAGTTACTCTGGCAGAAGCGGTCAGCCCCAGCATTTT.

This chain joins TRBV28 and TRBJ2-5, with 7 positions matching TRBD2. The CDR3 totals 17 residues. Looked up from germline, CDR1 is MDHEN and CDR2 is SYDVKM. Trimming cost V 8 bases and J 2 bases; bases outside gene matches: 17. The CDR3 coding sequence is TGTGCCAGCCCACCTCCAGGACGGCCCGGGGGGCAAGAGACCCAGTACTTC. Protein: CASPPPGRPGGQETQYF.

V is TRBV28 and J is TRBJ1-1; D is undetermined. Germline CDR1 MDHEN, CDR2 SYDVKM. CDR3 length equals 14 residues. Trimming removed 5 bases from V and 4 bases from J, with 14 bases in between. CDR3 nucleotide sequence: TGTGCCAGCAGTCTGTTAAGTGCAGGCACTGAAGCTTTCTTT. Protein product: CASSLLSAGTEAFF.

This clonotype occurred many times. The chain uses TRBV20-1 and TRBJ2-5; no clear D gene. Germline CDR1 reads DFQATT; CDR2 reads SNEGSKA (reference sequence). V was clipped by 7 bases and J by 4 bases, with 13 bases between them. CDR3 length equals 12 residues. CDR3 nucleotides: TGCAGTGTTTGGGGAATCAGAGAGACCCAGTACTTC. It is translated as CSVWGIRETQYF.

The rearrangement joins TRBV9 to TRBJ2-2, with D tentatively TRBD2 (7 bases). Per the germline V gene, CDR1 is SGDLS and CDR2 is YYNGEE. The CDR3 has 17 residues. V was cut by 2 bases and J by 4 bases, with 18 bases left in between. The chain's CDR3 is CASSVGRGGLGTGELFF. In DNA form, the CDR3 reads TGTGCCAGCAGCGTTGGAAGGGGGGGCCTGGGCACCGGGGAGCTGTTTTTT.

The sample holds a few counts of this clonotype. The genes are TRBV9 and TRBJ2-5; TRBD2 might be the D (5 bases). The V end lost 1 base, the J end lost 3 bases, and 13 bases lay between the germline ends. This CDR3 contains 15 residues. Germline-derived CDR1 and CDR2 are SGDLS and YYNGEE. The CDR3 reads CASSVSRGGKETQYF. The CDR3 DNA reads TGTGCCAGCAGCGTAAGTCGAGGAGGAAAAGAGACCCAGTACTTC.

In this sample, this clonotype turned up many times. The chain employs TRBV12-3 or TRBV12-4 and TRBJ1-2, with unresolved D. The CDR3 is made up of 12 amino acids. The ends were cut back, 6 bases at V and 4 bases at J, with 9 bases in the middle. CDR3 sequence: CASSLTAYGYTF. The DNA for the CDR3 is TGTGCCAGCAGCTTGACTGCCTATGGCTACACCTTC.

In this sample, this clonotype turned up many times. The rearrangement uses TRBV7-9 and TRBJ1-6; a possible D gene is TRBD1 (6 bases). Trimming took off 7 bases at V and 2 bases at J, with 15 bases between the two ends. In germline, CDR1 is SEHNR, CDR2 FQNEAQ (reference sequence). The CDR3 is 16 amino acids. This CDR3 is CASTRVGAAYNSPLHF. The CDR3 DNA sequence: TGTGCCAGCACCAGAGTGGGGGCCGCCTATAATTCACCCCTCCACTTT. Combining the CDR3 with reference TRBV7-9 and TRBJ1-6 gives the whole variable domain DTGVSQNPRHKITKRGQNVTFRCDPISEHNRLYWYRQTLGQGPEFLTYFQNEAQLEKSRLLSDRFSAERPKGSFSTLEIQRTEQGDSAMYLCASTRVGAAYNSPLHFGNGTRLTVT.

This clonotype was detected ten times or more. V is TRBV7-2 and J is TRBJ2-3, with D perhaps TRBD2 (7 bases). The germline V gene encodes CDR1 SGHTA and CDR2 FQGNSA. The CDR3 contains 15 residues. The V and J ends lost 10 bases and 2 bases respectively, with 19 bases between them. The CDR3: CATGLGGAHTDTQYF. CDR3 DNA sequence: TGTGCCACAGGCCTAGGGGGGGCCCACACAGATACGCAGTATTTT.

Regarding this clonotype: With a much larger clone just one base away, this may be a read error. The chain carries TRBV5-4 and TRBJ2-2; D ambiguous. Per the germline V gene, CDR1 is SGHNT and CDR2 is YYREEE (reference sequence). CDR3 size: 16 residues. The CDR3 DNA sequence: TGTGCCAGCAGCTTGTTTGTCTCAAAGAACACCCGGGAGCTGTTTTTT. Translation gives CASSLFVSKNTRELFF.

This clonotype was seen many times. This chain uses TRBV28 with TRBJ2-7; tentatively, D is TRBD1 (5 bases). The germline CDR1 and CDR2 sequences are MDHEN and SYDVKM. This CDR3 has 12 amino acids. V lost 3 bases, J lost 7 bases, and 10 bases lay in between. CDR3 DNA sequence: TGTGCCAGCAGTTTTTACAGGAGTGAGCAGTACTTC. Its protein is CASSFYRSEQYF.

This clonotype was seen a handful of times. The CDR3 bases are TGTGCCAGCAGGCCGGCGGATTCACCCCTCCACTTT. Protein product: CASRPADSPLHF. The rearrangement joins TRBV12-3 or TRBV12-4 to TRBJ1-6; D uncertain. The CDR3 is 12 residues long. Trimming shortened V by 6 bases and J by 8 bases, and 8 bases separated the two germline ends.

This clonotype was counted a few times. The CDR3 loop reads CASSWRLGTSGNTIYF. CDR3 nucleotides: TGTGCCAGCAGCTGGAGGCTTGGGACCTCTGGAAACACCATATATTTT. V gene TRBV11-2 combines with J gene TRBJ1-3, with a weak D call TRBD1 (5 bases). The germline V and J ends were trimmed by 4 bases and 0 bases, with 13 bases remaining between them. The CDR3 is made up of 16 amino acids. Germline V gene data show CDR1 as SGHAT and CDR2 as FQNNGV.

The chain is built from TRBV28 and TRBJ1-6, with 7 bases aligning to TRBD1. V gave up 5 bases and J gave up 10 bases; unmatched junction bases: 11. The length of the CDR3 is 15 residues. In germline, CDR1 is MDHEN, CDR2 SYDVKM. Here the CDR3 reads CASSPGDSRWSPLHF. The CDR3 nucleotides read TGTGCCAGCAGTCCCGGGGACAGCCGTTGGTCACCCCTCCACTTT.